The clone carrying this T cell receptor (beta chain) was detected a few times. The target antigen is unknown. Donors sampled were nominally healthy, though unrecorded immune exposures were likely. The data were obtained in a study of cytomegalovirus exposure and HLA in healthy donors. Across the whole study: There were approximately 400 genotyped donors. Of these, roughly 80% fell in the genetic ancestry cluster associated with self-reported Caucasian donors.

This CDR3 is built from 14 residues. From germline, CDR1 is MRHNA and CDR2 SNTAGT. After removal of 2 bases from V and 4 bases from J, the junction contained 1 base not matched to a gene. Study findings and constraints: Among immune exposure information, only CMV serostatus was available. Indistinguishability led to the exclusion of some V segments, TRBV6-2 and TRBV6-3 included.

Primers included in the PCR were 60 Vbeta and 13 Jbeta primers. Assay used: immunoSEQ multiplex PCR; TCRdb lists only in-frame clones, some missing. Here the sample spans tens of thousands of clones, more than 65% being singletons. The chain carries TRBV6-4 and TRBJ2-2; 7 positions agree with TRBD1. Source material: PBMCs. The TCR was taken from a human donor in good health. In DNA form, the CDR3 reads TGTGCCAGCAGTGACGGGACAGCCACCGGGGAGCTGTTTTTT. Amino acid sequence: CASSDGTATGELFF.